The 27 T cell receptor beta chains below were found in one sample sequenced in a study of T cells after yellow fever vaccination. Each CDR3 protein is one row after TCRdb ran MiXCR on the 5' RACE reads. The sample has about 120,000 distinct CDR3 sequences, approximately 7.1% seen once. This material consisted of CD4+ T cells sorted from PBMCs, taken about 49 days after the first yellow fever vaccination. These receptors all stem from a man aged 18 to 29 who received the YFV17D yellow fever vaccine.

As for this clonotype: Given a much more abundant clone one base away, this may be a read error. The chain combines TRBV29-1 with TRBJ2-7; the D gene is possibly TRBD1 (6 bases). Trimming removed 6 bases at V and 0 bases at J, with 9 bases between. Germline V gene lookup returns CDR1 SQVTM and CDR2 ANQGSEA. The CDR3 is 12 amino acids. CDR3 coding DNA: TGCAGCGTGGGACATGGCTCCTACGAGCAGTACTTC. It yields the protein CSVGHGSYEQYF.

This clonotype was recorded at least ten times. The CDR3 loop reads CASSFPLAKNIQYF. The CDR3 DNA reads TGTGCCAGCAGCTTCCCCCTAGCCAAAAACATTCAGTACTTC. The rearrangement joins TRBV7-8 to TRBJ2-4, with D unclear. Deletions cut 3 bases from V and 0 bases from J, with 6 bases between. CDR3 length: 14 residues. Looked up from germline, CDR1 is SGHVS and CDR2 is FQNEAQ.

This clonotype was recorded at least ten times. The chain combines TRBV5-1 with TRBJ2-1; D might be TRBD2 (6 bases). CDR3 length: 12 residues. Trimming left V 7 bases short and J 3 bases short, with 8 bases between. Per the germline V gene, CDR1 is SGHRS and CDR2 is YFSETQ. CDR3 protein: CASVGGYNEQFF. The CDR3 DNA reads TGCGCCAGCGTCGGGGGCTACAATGAGCAGTTCTTC.

This clonotype has a count of ten or more. V and J are TRBV4-1 and TRBJ1-6, with a weak D call TRBD1 (5 bases). Germline values: CDR1 MGHRA, CDR2 YSYEKL. This CDR3 has 16 residues. V lost 0 bases to trimming and J lost 5 bases, with 11 bases between them. The CDR3 DNA follows: TGCGCCAGCAGCCAAGAAGGGGTCGGGGATAATTCACCCCTCCACTTT. The encoded protein is CASSQEGVGDNSPLHF.

This clonotype was counted ten times or more. The gene calls are TRBV9 and TRBJ2-1; D uncertain. The CDR3 sequence is 16 residues long. Germline CDR1 reads SGDLS; CDR2 reads YYNGEE. V shed 0 bases and J shed 0 bases, with 10 bases lying between them. The DNA of the CDR3 is TGTGCCAGCAGCGTAGAGCCCAGCAGCTCCTACAATGAGCAGTTCTTC. It specifies CASSVEPSSSYNEQFF.

This clonotype was observed at least ten times. The DNA of the CDR3 is TGTGCCAGTGACAGGTCCGACGGGAATCAGCCCCAGCATTTT. Amino acid sequence: CASDRSDGNQPQHF. J is TRBJ1-5 and V is TRBV2, with TRBD1 as a possible D gene (6 bases). The CDR3 contains 14 residues. CDR1 SNHLY and CDR2 FYNNEI come from the germline V gene. The ends were cut back, 9 bases at V and 4 bases at J, with 16 bases in the middle.

V gene TRBV3-1 combines with J gene TRBJ2-6; D call uncertain. The CDR3 consists of 12 residues. The V gene lost 0 bases and the J gene lost 13 bases, with 7 bases spanning the gap. CDR1 is LGHDT, CDR2 YNNKEL, per germline (reference sequence). The CDR3 coding sequence is TGTGCCAGCAGCCAAGATCTAGGGGTCCTGACTTTC. The encoded protein is CASSQDLGVLTF.

This clonotype occurred many times. The chain employs TRBV12-3 or TRBV12-4 and TRBJ2-1; TRBD1 agrees at 7 bases. V shed 5 bases, J shed 4 bases, and the junction held 2 bases outside the gene matches. This CDR3 contains 13 residues. The CDR3 sequence is CASSTGQYNEQFF. The CDR3, as DNA: TGTGCCAGCAGTACGGGACAGTACAATGAGCAGTTCTTC.

This clonotype was recorded many times. The V gene is TRBV7-2, the J gene TRBJ1-5, with a weak D call TRBD1 (5 bases). The CDR3 runs to 14 residues. The germline V and J ends were trimmed by 3 bases and 1 base, with 7 bases remaining between them. CDR1 and CDR2 (germline): SGHTA, FQGNSA. The CDR3 DNA reads TGTGCCAGCAGCTTGGGGCTGAGCAATCAGCCCCAGCATTTT. This encodes CASSLGLSNQPQHF.

This clonotype was found a few times. This chain joins TRBV7-2 and TRBJ2-2, with no clear D. Trimming cost V 3 bases and J 6 bases, with 11 bases left between them. There are 14 residues in the CDR3. Germline V gene lookup returns CDR1 SGHTA and CDR2 FQGNSA. CDR3 nucleotides: TGTGCCAGCAGCTTCGATAGGGTCGCCGGGGAGCTGTTTTTT. It codes for CASSFDRVAGELFF. Together with reference TRBV7-2 and TRBJ2-2, the CDR3 gives the full variable domain: GAGVSQSPSNKVTEKGKDVELRCDPISGHTALYWYRQSLGQGLEFLIYFQGNSAPDKSGLPSDRFSAERTGGSVSTLTIQRTQQEDSAVYLCASSFDRVAGELFFGEGSRLTVL.

This clonotype was detected a few times. This rearrangement joins TRBV15 to TRBJ1-4; D might be TRBD1 (5 bases). Germline CDR1 LNHNV, CDR2 YYDKDF (reference sequence). Between the trimmed V and J ends, which lost 2 bases and 7 bases, there was a span of 14 bases. This CDR3 is 15 amino acids long. For the CDR3, the DNA is TGTGCCACCAGCAGAACCGCAGGGACGGGTGAAAAACTGTTTTTT. Its translation: CATSRTAGTGEKLFF.

In its sample, this clonotype was seen a few times. The chain joins TRBV11-2 to TRBJ2-7; 10 positions agree with TRBD1. V lost 4 bases, J lost 3 bases, and 9 bases stayed unmatched. Germline CDR1 SGHAT, CDR2 FQNNGV. The CDR3 contains 16 residues. This chain's CDR3 is CASSSGSGQGIYEQYF. The CDR3 DNA follows: TGTGCCAGCAGCTCCGGATCGGGACAGGGGATCTACGAGCAGTACTTC.

This clonotype was counted ten times or more. V and J are TRBV7-3 and TRBJ1-5, with TRBD1 as a possible D gene (6 bases). CDR1 is SGHTA, CDR2 FQGTGA, per germline. V gave up 6 bases and J gave up 7 bases, with 13 bases separating them. This CDR3 is 13 amino acids long. DNA of the CDR3: TGTGCCAGCAGTCTAGGGGGAGGACAGCCCCAGCATTTT. Translating it yields CASSLGGGQPQHF.

Worth noting for this clonotype: The germline gene is not matched at one end of the junction; a read error may be the cause. The genes are TRBV3-1 and TRBJ2-4; 9 bases align to TRBD1. This CDR3 region has 19 residues. Germline V lookup: CDR1 LGHDT, CDR2 YNNKEL (reference sequence). Written as DNA, the CDR3 is TGTGCCTGCAGTCCCGACAGGGGGACATCCCCTGCAGCCAAAAACATTCAGTACTTC. Translated, it gives CACSPDRGTSPAAKNIQYF. The whole variable domain, remainder taken from reference TRBV3-1 and TRBJ2-4, is DTAVSQTPKYLVTQMGNDKSIKCEQNLGHDTMYWYKQDSKKFLKIMFSYNNKELIINETVPNRFSPKSPDKAHLNLHINSLELGDSAVYFCACSPDRGTSPAAKNIQYFGAGTRLSVL.

In this sample, this clonotype turned up a few times. The chain couples TRBV3-1 to TRBJ1-5; a possible D gene is TRBD1 (6 bases). Germline CDR1 reads LGHDT; CDR2 reads YNNKEL (reference sequence). The length of the CDR3 is 13 residues. V lost 2 bases to trimming and J lost 7 bases, with 9 bases between them. Here the CDR3 reads CASSQRGAQPQHF. Written as DNA, the CDR3 is TGTGCCAGCAGCCAACGGGGGGCACAGCCCCAGCATTTT.

This clonotype was observed at least ten times. The chain carries TRBV9 and TRBJ2-3, with a weak D call TRBD2 (5 bases). Trimming removed 0 bases from V and 3 bases from J, with 11 bases in between. This CDR3 has 15 residues. The germline CDR1 and CDR2 sequences are SGDLS and YYNGEE. The CDR3: CASSVGVGETDTQYF. DNA of the CDR3: TGTGCCAGCAGCGTAGGGGTCGGGGAAACAGATACGCAGTATTTT.

This clonotype came up many times. The V and J genes are TRBV5-6 and TRBJ1-1; no clear D gene. The CDR3 spans 14 residues. Germline V gives CDR1 SGHDT, CDR2 YYEEEE. The ends were cut back, 2 bases at V and 4 bases at J, with 12 bases in the middle. The CDR3 DNA reads TGTGCCAGCAGCTTTCACGGGTTCGGCACTGAAGCTTTCTTT. Protein: CASSFHGFGTEAFF.

The chain recombines TRBV4-2 with TRBJ2-7; 15 bases are a match to TRBD2. V dropped 2 bases and J dropped 2; count of bases not matched to a gene: 7. The CDR3 extends over 18 amino acids. CDR1 and CDR2 from the germline V gene are LGHNA and YNFKEQ. The CDR3 DNA follows: TGTGCCAGCAGCCAACTGGGACTAGCGGGGGGTAGAGCCTACGAGCAGTACGTC. Protein: CASSQLGLAGGRAYEQYV.

This clonotype was seen many times. This chain links TRBV4-1 with TRBJ2-2; 7 bases align to TRBD2. Germline trimming cut 4 bases from V and 4 bases from J; bases unmatched to any gene: 12. The CDR3 loop spans 17 amino acids. Looked up from germline, CDR1 is MGHRA and CDR2 is YSYEKL. The DNA for the CDR3 is TGCGCCAGCAGCCCAAGGGTTGATTCGGGGGGCACCGGGGAGCTGTTTTTT. This translates into CASSPRVDSGGTGELFF.

J is TRBJ2-3 and V is TRBV5-4; no definite D call. CDR1 SGHNT and CDR2 YYREEE come from the germline V gene (reference sequence). The CDR3 sequence is 13 residues long. CDR3 residues: CAARTTSTDTQYF. The DNA for the CDR3 is TGTGCAGCCCGTACTACCAGCACAGATACGCAGTATTTT.

This clonotype has at least ten counts. The chain uses TRBV4-3 and TRBJ1-4; 10 nucleotides agree with TRBD1. CDR3 length: 15 amino acids. J gave up 7 bases and V 5 bases, and 7 bases lay outside the gene matches. Germline V gives CDR1 LGHNA, CDR2 YSLEER. The CDR3: CASSYRQGAGEKLFF. CDR3 coding DNA: TGCGCCAGCAGCTACCGACAGGGGGCGGGTGAAAAACTGTTTTTT.

As for this clonotype: This clone may be a read error of a much larger clone one base away. The chain is built from TRBV5-6 and TRBJ2-1; D gene unclear. Germline V lookup: CDR1 SGHDT, CDR2 YYEEEE. This CDR3 has 11 residues. CDR3 nucleotide sequence: TGTGCCAGAAGCTTCAGCAATGAGCAGTTCTTC. Protein sequence: CARSFSNEQFF. Using reference TRBV5-6 and TRBJ2-1 for the parts outside the CDR3, the full variable domain is DAGVTQSPTHLIKTRGQQVTLRCSPKSGHDTVSWYQQALGQGPQFIFQYYEEEERQRGNFPDRFSGHQFPNYSSELNVNALLLGDSALYLCARSFSNEQFFGPGTRLTVL.

This clonotype was detected ten times or more. The chain links TRBV27 to TRBJ2-2; 8 positions match TRBD1. The length of the CDR3 is 17 residues. Germline CDR1 is MNHEY and CDR2 is SMNVEV (reference sequence). The ends lost 0 bases at V and 4 bases at J; junction bases unmatched: 7. DNA for the CDR3: TGTGCCAGCAGTTTATCCTCGGGACAGGTAGTCACCGGGGAGCTGTTTTTT. It is translated as CASSLSSGQVVTGELFF.

The rearrangement joins TRBV7-2 to TRBJ2-5; 12 bases line up with TRBD2. This CDR3 region has 15 residues. Losses at the gene ends were 2 bases for V and 5 bases for J; bases not matched to a gene: 3. Germline lookup yields CDR1 SGHTA and CDR2 FQGNSA. The CDR3 coding sequence is TGTGCCAGCAGCTTACTAGCGGGGGGGTCGGAGACCCAGTACTTC. Protein product: CASSLLAGGSETQYF.

Many counts were recorded for this clonotype. The chain combines TRBV7-3 with TRBJ1-1; 8 bases map to TRBD1. Germline loops: CDR1 SGHTA, CDR2 FQGTGA. J gave up 8 bases and V 4 bases, and 9 bases lay outside the gene matches. The CDR3 totals 14 residues. The CDR3 sequence is CASSSGQGRSEAFF. The CDR3 DNA follows: TGTGCCAGCAGCTCAGGACAGGGTCGGTCCGAAGCTTTCTTT.

This clonotype was recorded many times. The chain employs TRBV12-3 or TRBV12-4 and TRBJ1-1, with 7 bases lining up with TRBD1. With 6 bases clipped from V and 9 bases from J, the junction kept 7 bases outside the gene matches. This CDR3 region has 12 residues. Here the CDR3 DNA reads TGTGCCAGCAGCTACGGGGGACAGCAAGCTTTCTTT. It translates to CASSYGGQQAFF.

This clonotype has at least ten counts. V is TRBV20-1 and J is TRBJ2-1; TRBD2 matches at 7 bases. The CDR3 length is 14 residues. CDR1 and CDR2 from the germline V gene are DFQATT and SNEGSKA (reference sequence). Trimming at V came to 3 bases and at J to 5 bases, leaving 7 bases not matched to a gene. CDR3 in amino acids: CSASSLADDNEQFF. CDR3 coding DNA: TGCAGTGCTAGCTCTCTAGCGGACGACAATGAGCAGTTCTTC.